These T cell receptor beta chains were read from a single sample in a study of T-cell memory formation after mild COVID-19. TCRdb re-called the 5' RACE reads through MiXCR, storing one row per CDR3 protein. The sample records 270,000 or so distinct CDR3 sequences, roughly 17% being singletons. Sequencing input: PBMCs or a T cell subset sorted from them (not recorded which). These receptors were obtained from a man younger than 35 who had mild COVID-19 (a few samples of this study predate the infection). Cell type and time point are not known. Both conserved end residues are part of each CDR3. The order of the fields is J gene, V gene, clone size, D gene, CDR3 length, CDR3 DNA, CDR3 protein. D genes are given only for firm matches. Clone size is stated in some rows and not others, as once, few, many or a class when expanded.

j_gene: TRBJ1-2
v_gene: TRBV23-1
abundance: .
d_gene: TRBD1
len: 15
CDR3nt: TGCGCCAGCAGTCCCCGGGACAGGGTAGTCTATGGCTACACCTTC
CDR3aa: CASSPRDRVVYGYTF

j_gene: TRBJ2-7
v_gene: TRBV20-1
abundance: few
d_gene: TRBD2
len: 13
CDR3nt: TGCAGTGCTAGCCCGAGCGGGGAGGACGAGCAGTACTTC
CDR3aa: CSASPSGEDEQYF

j_gene: TRBJ1-4
v_gene: TRBV4-2
abundance: .
d_gene: .
len: 16
CDR3nt: TGTGCCAGCAGCCAAGGGCAGGGGCCGCAAGGGGAAAAACTGTTTTTT
CDR3aa: CASSQGQGPQGEKLFF

j_gene: TRBJ2-1
v_gene: TRBV6-2/TRBV6-3
abundance: .
d_gene: TRBD1
len: 14
CDR3nt: TGTGCCAGCGGACCGGCGGCAGGGGGAAGGGAGCAGTTCTTC
CDR3aa: CASGPAAGGREQFF

j_gene: TRBJ2-5
v_gene: TRBV20-1
abundance: few
d_gene: .
len: 14
CDR3nt: TGCAGTGCTAGTGGGGCAGGGACACAAGAGACCCAGTACTTC
CDR3aa: CSASGAGTQETQYF

j_gene: TRBJ2-3
v_gene: TRBV24-1
abundance: .
d_gene: TRBD2
len: 15
CDR3nt: TGTGCCACCAGTTATGGGACTAGCGGGGTGGATACGCAGTATTTT
CDR3aa: CATSYGTSGVDTQYF

j_gene: TRBJ1-6
v_gene: TRBV30
abundance: .
d_gene: .
len: 13
CDR3nt: TGTGCCTGGAGTGTATCGCAGGGTTACCCCCTCCACTTT
CDR3aa: CAWSVSQGYPLHF

j_gene: TRBJ2-3
v_gene: TRBV3-1
abundance: many
d_gene: TRBD2
len: 15
CDR3nt: TGTGCCAGCAGCCGGTCCCCGGGGGGGCAAGATACGCAGTATTTT
CDR3aa: CASSRSPGGQDTQYF

j_gene: TRBJ1-5
v_gene: TRBV6-2/TRBV6-3
abundance: many
d_gene: .
len: 15
CDR3nt: TGTGCCAGCAGTGGCCGACCGGACGGCAATCAGCCCCAGCATTTT
CDR3aa: CASSGRPDGNQPQHF

j_gene: TRBJ2-1
v_gene: TRBV5-1
abundance: many
d_gene: TRBD1
len: 15
CDR3nt: TGCGCCAGCAGTAGTCTCCGACAGGGGCGGTATGAGCAGTTCTTC
CDR3aa: CASSSLRQGRYEQFF

j_gene: TRBJ2-2
v_gene: TRBV19
abundance: once
d_gene: TRBD1
len: 14
CDR3nt: TGTGCCAGTAGTCCCGGGACAGGGCCCGGGGAGCTGTTTTTT
CDR3aa: CASSPGTGPGELFF

j_gene: TRBJ2-3
v_gene: TRBV20-1
abundance: .
d_gene: TRBD1
len: 15
CDR3nt: TGCAGTTCGAACCAGGGGGCTTGGGGCACAGATACGCAGTATTTT
CDR3aa: CSSNQGAWGTDTQYF

j_gene: TRBJ1-5
v_gene: TRBV6-1
abundance: .
d_gene: .
len: 13
CDR3nt: TGTGCCAGCAGTGAGGGCAGCAATCAGCCCCAGCATTTT
CDR3aa: CASSEGSNQPQHF

j_gene: TRBJ2-7
v_gene: TRBV5-5
abundance: .
d_gene: TRBD1
len: 16
CDR3nt: TGTGCCAGCAGCACAGCCTCCGGGACAGGGAACTACGAGCAGTACTTC
CDR3aa: CASSTASGTGNYEQYF

j_gene: TRBJ2-2
v_gene: TRBV12-3/TRBV12-4
abundance: few
d_gene: .
len: 15
CDR3nt: TGTGCCAGCAGTTTGCGGAGTGTGAGGACCGGGGAGCTGTTTTTT
CDR3aa: CASSLRSVRTGELFF

j_gene: TRBJ1-2
v_gene: TRBV5-6
abundance: many
d_gene: TRBD1
len: 14
CDR3nt: TGTGCCAGCAGCTTGGCAGGGGGCGGCTATGGCTACACCTTC
CDR3aa: CASSLAGGGYGYTF

j_gene: TRBJ2-1
v_gene: TRBV7-8
abundance: many
d_gene: .
len: 15
CDR3nt: TGTGCCAGCAGGGAGACAGAGACAGACTACAATGAGCAGTTCTTC
CDR3aa: CASRETETDYNEQFF

j_gene: TRBJ1-2
v_gene: TRBV9
abundance: .
d_gene: TRBD1
len: 13
CDR3nt: TGTGCCAGCACACGACAGGGAAACTATGGCTACACCTTC
CDR3aa: CASTRQGNYGYTF

j_gene: TRBJ2-2
v_gene: TRBV12-3/TRBV12-4
abundance: many
d_gene: .
len: 14
CDR3nt: TGTGCCAGCAGTTTCGGCTTAAACACCGGGGAGCTGTTTTTT
CDR3aa: CASSFGLNTGELFF

j_gene: TRBJ2-5
v_gene: TRBV7-2
abundance: few
d_gene: .
len: 17
CDR3nt: TGTGCCAGCAGCTTAGTCGGGCAGGGGTGGGTTCGAGAGACCCAGTACTTC
CDR3aa: CASSLVGQGWVRETQYF

j_gene: TRBJ2-1
v_gene: TRBV13
abundance: .
d_gene: .
len: 14
CDR3nt: TGTGCCAGCAGCGTCCGAGGGCCTGGGAATGAGCAGTTCTTC
CDR3aa: CASSVRGPGNEQFF

j_gene: TRBJ1-5
v_gene: TRBV12-3/TRBV12-4
abundance: once
d_gene: TRBD1
len: 15
CDR3nt: TGTGCCAGCACTTCAACCCGGACAGGTATTCAGCCCCAGCATTTT
CDR3aa: CASTSTRTGIQPQHF

j_gene: TRBJ1-3
v_gene: TRBV10-3
abundance: few
d_gene: .
len: 15
CDR3nt: TGTGCCAGCGAGACTCGACAGTTATCGGGAAACACCATATATTTT
CDR3aa: CASETRQLSGNTIYF

j_gene: TRBJ1-1
v_gene: TRBV6-2/TRBV6-3
abundance: .
d_gene: .
len: 16
CDR3nt: TGTGCCAGCAGCCCTTACGGCCTCCGGGGGAGCACTGAAGCTTTCTTT
CDR3aa: CASSPYGLRGSTEAFF

j_gene: TRBJ1-1
v_gene: TRBV7-9
abundance: many
d_gene: .
len: 11
CDR3nt: TGTGCCAGCAGCTCGGGGACTGAAGCTTTCTTT
CDR3aa: CASSSGTEAFF

j_gene: TRBJ2-1
v_gene: TRBV15
abundance: .
d_gene: .
len: 18
CDR3nt: TGTGCCACCAGCAGAGGGGTTGGGCGCGGGGGCTTTTACAATGAGCAGTTCTTC
CDR3aa: CATSRGVGRGGFYNEQFF

j_gene: TRBJ1-2
v_gene: TRBV18
abundance: .
d_gene: .
len: 14
CDR3nt: TGTGCCAGCTCACCATCCGGAAGAGACTATGGCTACACCTTC
CDR3aa: CASSPSGRDYGYTF

j_gene: TRBJ2-3
v_gene: TRBV4-2
abundance: .
d_gene: TRBD1
len: 16
CDR3nt: TGTGCCAGCAGCCCCTGGGACAGGAGTAGCACAGATACGCAGTATTTT
CDR3aa: CASSPWDRSSTDTQYF

j_gene: TRBJ1-3
v_gene: TRBV12-3/TRBV12-4
abundance: few
d_gene: .
len: 14
CDR3nt: TGTGCCAGCAGTTCTGATCCCCAGGGAAACACCATATATTTT
CDR3aa: CASSSDPQGNTIYF

j_gene: TRBJ2-1
v_gene: TRBV27
abundance: .
d_gene: TRBD2
len: 16
CDR3nt: TGTGCCAGCAGTTTGTTGCGGGGGAGCTCCTACAATGAGCAGTTCTTC
CDR3aa: CASSLLRGSSYNEQFF

j_gene: TRBJ2-1
v_gene: TRBV7-2
abundance: few
d_gene: .
len: 15
CDR3nt: TGTGCCAGCGCTTGGGACCACGTAAGTTACAATGAGCAGTTCTTC
CDR3aa: CASAWDHVSYNEQFF

j_gene: TRBJ1-2
v_gene: TRBV5-6
abundance: few
d_gene: .
len: 14
CDR3nt: TGTGCCAGCAGTCCCTTAGCGGTTGGAGGGGTCTACACCTTC
CDR3aa: CASSPLAVGGVYTF

j_gene: TRBJ2-7
v_gene: TRBV5-1
abundance: .
d_gene: .
len: 16
CDR3nt: TGCGCCAGCAGCTTGTTTGGTACGGTTACTGCCTACGAGCAGTACTTC
CDR3aa: CASSLFGTVTAYEQYF

j_gene: TRBJ2-5
v_gene: TRBV7-2
abundance: few
d_gene: .
len: 17
CDR3nt: TGTGCCAGCAGCTTAGTCGCCGTGGGGAGCCTCCAAGAGACCCAGTACTTC
CDR3aa: CASSLVAVGSLQETQYF

j_gene: TRBJ1-2
v_gene: TRBV20-1
abundance: .
d_gene: TRBD1
len: 15
CDR3nt: TGCAGTGCTAGACCCTGGACAGGGGAAGACTATGGCTACACCTTC
CDR3aa: CSARPWTGEDYGYTF

j_gene: TRBJ2-2
v_gene: TRBV6-5
abundance: few
d_gene: .
len: 16
CDR3nt: TGTGCCAGCAGTTACTCCCACAGGGCCAAGACCGGGGAGCTGTTTTTT
CDR3aa: CASSYSHRAKTGELFF

j_gene: TRBJ1-1
v_gene: TRBV5-1
abundance: few
d_gene: .
len: 13
CDR3nt: TGCGCCAGCCGCCTGGAGGCAGCGTTTGAAGCTTTCTTT
CDR3aa: CASRLEAAFEAFF